These 3 T cell receptor beta chains were sequenced from one sample in a study of PD-1 blockade in classical Hodgkin lymphoma. Method: immunoSEQ multiplex PCR; TCRdb's copy keeps in-frame clones and lacks some. The sample lists thousands of clones, approximately 68% occurring once. Specified time point: cycle 4 day 1 (C4D1), after about 6 weeks of nivolumab. Each patient relapsed following autologous stem cell transplantation, and prior brentuximab vedotin exposure differed. The study isolated CD8+ T cells from thawed PBMCs by magnetic negative selection. The input for sequencing was CD8+ T cells from blood, taken before the fourth cycle of nivolumab. The receptors come from a human donor with classical Hodgkin lymphoma.

Points on this clone: The junction differs from germline at one of its ends, possibly a read error. This chain joins TRBV5-4 and TRBJ1-3; no clear D. This CDR3 contains 14 residues. The germline V gene encodes CDR1 SGHNT and CDR2 YYREEE (reference sequence). The CDR3 DNA sequence: TGCGCCAGCAGCCAGGACGAGCCTGGAAACACCATATATTTT. It specifies CASSQDEPGNTIYF.

V and J are TRBV4-3 and TRBJ1-2; no firm D call. V lost 0 bases to trimming and J lost 8 bases, with 7 bases between them. Germline CDR1 LGHNA, CDR2 YSLEER. This CDR3 spans 12 amino acids. CDR3 protein: CASSQDKGGYTF. The DNA of the CDR3 is TGCGCCAGCAGCCAAGATAAGGGCGGCTACACCTTC.

V gene TRBV11-2 combines with J gene TRBJ1-2; 7 bases match TRBD1. Germline V gene sequence: CDR1 SGHAT, CDR2 FQNNGV. CDR3 length equals 15 residues. After removal of 1 base from V and 5 bases from J, the junction contained 7 bases not matched to a gene. The CDR3 region is CASSLVWGQSYGYTF. The CDR3 DNA sequence: TGTGCCAGCAGCTTAGTGTGGGGACAGTCTTATGGCTACACCTTC.